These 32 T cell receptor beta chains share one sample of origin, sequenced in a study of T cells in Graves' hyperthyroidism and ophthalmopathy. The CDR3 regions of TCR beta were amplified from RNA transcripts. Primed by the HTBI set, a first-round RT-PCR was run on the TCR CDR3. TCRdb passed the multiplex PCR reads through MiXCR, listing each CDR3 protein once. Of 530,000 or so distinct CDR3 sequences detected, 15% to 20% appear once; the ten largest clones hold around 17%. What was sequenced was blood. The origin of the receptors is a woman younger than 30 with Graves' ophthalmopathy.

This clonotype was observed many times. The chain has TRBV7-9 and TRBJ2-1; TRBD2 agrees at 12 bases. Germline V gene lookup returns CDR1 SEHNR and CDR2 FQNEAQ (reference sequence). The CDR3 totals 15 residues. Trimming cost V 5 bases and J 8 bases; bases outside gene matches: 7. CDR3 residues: CASSTRLAGAYEQFF. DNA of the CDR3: TGTGCCAGCAGCACACGACTAGCGGGGGCCTATGAGCAGTTCTTC.

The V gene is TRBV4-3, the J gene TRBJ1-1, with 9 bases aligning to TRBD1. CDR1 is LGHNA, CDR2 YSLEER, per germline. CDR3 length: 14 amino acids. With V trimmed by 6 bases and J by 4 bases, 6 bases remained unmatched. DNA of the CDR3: TGCGCCAGCAGACAGGGGGCGGCTATCACTGAAGCTTTCTTT. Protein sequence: CASRQGAAITEAFF.

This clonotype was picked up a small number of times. The chain's CDR3 is CASSYPQGQGMNTEAFF. The CDR3 DNA is TGTGCCAGCAGTTACCCCCAGGGACAGGGGATGAACACTGAAGCTTTCTTT. V and J are TRBV6-2 or TRBV6-3 and TRBJ1-1; 10 bases map to TRBD1. Germline loops: CDR1 MNHEY, CDR2 SVGEGT. The CDR3 covers 17 residues. V trimming: 2 bases; J trimming: 0 bases; junction bases outside the gene matches: 6.

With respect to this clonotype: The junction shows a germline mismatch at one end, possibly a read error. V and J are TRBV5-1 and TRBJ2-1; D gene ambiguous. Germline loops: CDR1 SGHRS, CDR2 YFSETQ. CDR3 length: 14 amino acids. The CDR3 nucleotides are TGTGCCAGCAGCACTATCTTAGGATACAATGAGCAGTTCTTC. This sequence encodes CASSTILGYNEQFF.

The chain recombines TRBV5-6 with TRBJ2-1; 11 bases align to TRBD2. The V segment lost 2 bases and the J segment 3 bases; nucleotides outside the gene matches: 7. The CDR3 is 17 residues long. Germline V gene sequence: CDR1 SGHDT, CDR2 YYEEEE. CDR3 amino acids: CASSFAQGLAVYNEQFF. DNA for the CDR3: TGTGCCAGCAGCTTCGCCCAGGGACTAGCGGTCTACAATGAGCAGTTCTTC.

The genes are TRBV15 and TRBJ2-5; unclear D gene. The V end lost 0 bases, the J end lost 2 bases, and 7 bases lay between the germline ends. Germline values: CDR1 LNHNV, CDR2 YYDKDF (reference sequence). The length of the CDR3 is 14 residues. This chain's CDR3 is CATSRDKQQETQYF. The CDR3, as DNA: TGTGCCACCAGCAGAGATAAGCAGCAAGAGACCCAGTACTTC. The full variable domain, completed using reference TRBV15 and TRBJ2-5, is DAMVIQNPRYQVTQFGKPVTLSCSQTLNHNVMYWYQQKSSQAPKLLFHYYDKDFNNEADTPDNFQSRRPNTSFCFLDIRSPGLGDTAMYLCATSRDKQQETQYFGPGTRLLVL.

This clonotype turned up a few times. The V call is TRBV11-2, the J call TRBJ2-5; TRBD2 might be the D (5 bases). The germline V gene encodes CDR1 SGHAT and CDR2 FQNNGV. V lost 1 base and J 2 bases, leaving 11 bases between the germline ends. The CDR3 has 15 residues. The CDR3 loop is CASSLVHWEQETQYF. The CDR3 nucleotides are TGTGCCAGCAGCTTAGTCCACTGGGAGCAAGAGACCCAGTACTTC.

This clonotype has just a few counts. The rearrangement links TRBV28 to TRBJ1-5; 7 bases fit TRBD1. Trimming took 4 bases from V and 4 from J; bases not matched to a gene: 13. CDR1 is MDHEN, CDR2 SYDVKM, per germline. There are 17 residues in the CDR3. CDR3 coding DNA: TGTGCCAGCAGTTCCTCAATTCGCCGGGACAGAAATCAGCCCCAGCATTTT. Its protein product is CASSSSIRRDRNQPQHF.

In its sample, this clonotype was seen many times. The CDR3, as DNA: TGTGCCAGCAGCCAAGATTCAGGGGTCCCGCAGTACTTC. As protein: CASSQDSGVPQYF. The J gene is TRBJ2-7, the V gene TRBV3-1; D possibly corresponds to TRBD1 (6 bases). V was pared by 0 bases and J by 9 bases, with 12 bases between. This CDR3 spans 13 amino acids. Germline assignment: CDR1 LGHDT and CDR2 YNNKEL (reference sequence).

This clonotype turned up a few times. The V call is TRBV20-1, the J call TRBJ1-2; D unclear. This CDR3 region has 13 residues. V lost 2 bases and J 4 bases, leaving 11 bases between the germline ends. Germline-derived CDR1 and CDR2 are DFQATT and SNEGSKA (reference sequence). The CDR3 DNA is TGCAGTGCTAGAAGTGGGCAGACCTATGGCTACACCTTC. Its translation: CSARSGQTYGYTF.

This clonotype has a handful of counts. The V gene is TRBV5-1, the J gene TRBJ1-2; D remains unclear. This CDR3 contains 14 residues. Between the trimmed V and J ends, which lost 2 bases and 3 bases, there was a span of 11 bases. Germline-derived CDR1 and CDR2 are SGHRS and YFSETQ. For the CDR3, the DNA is TGCGCCAGCAGCTTATCCCAGAATTACTATGGCTACACCTTC. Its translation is CASSLSQNYYGYTF.

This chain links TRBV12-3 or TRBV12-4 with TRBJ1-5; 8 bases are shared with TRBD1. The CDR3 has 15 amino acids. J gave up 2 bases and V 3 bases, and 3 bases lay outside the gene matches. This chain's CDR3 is CASSLGQAGNQPQHF. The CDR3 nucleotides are TGTGCCAGCAGTTTGGGACAGGCGGGCAATCAGCCCCAGCATTTT.

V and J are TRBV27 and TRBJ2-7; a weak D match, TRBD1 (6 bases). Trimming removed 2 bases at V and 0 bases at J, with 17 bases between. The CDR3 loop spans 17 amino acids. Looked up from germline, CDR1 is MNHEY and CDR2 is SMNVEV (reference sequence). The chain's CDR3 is CASSLNPTGSSSYEQYF. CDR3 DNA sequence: TGTGCCAGCAGTTTAAACCCCACAGGGTCCAGCTCCTACGAGCAGTACTTC.

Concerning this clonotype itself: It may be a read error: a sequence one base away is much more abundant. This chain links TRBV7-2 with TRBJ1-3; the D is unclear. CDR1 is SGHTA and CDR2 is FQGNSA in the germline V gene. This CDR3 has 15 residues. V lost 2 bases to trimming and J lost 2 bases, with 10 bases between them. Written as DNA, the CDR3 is TGTGCCAGCAGCTTACAGGCGGCTGCTGGAAACACCATATATTTT. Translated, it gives CASSLQAAAGNTIYF. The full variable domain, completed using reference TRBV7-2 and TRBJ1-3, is GAGVSQSPSNKVTEKGKDVELRCDPISGHTALYWYRQSLGQGLEFLIYFQGNSAPDKSGLPSDRFSAERTGGSVSTLTIQRTQQEDSAVYLCASSLQAAAGNTIYFGEGSWLTVV.

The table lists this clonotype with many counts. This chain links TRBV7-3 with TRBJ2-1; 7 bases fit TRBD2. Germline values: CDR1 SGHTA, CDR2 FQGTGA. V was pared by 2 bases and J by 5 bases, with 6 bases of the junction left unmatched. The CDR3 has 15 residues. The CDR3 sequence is CASSLWAGEDNEQFF. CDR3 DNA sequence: TGTGCCAGCAGCTTATGGGCGGGAGAAGACAATGAGCAGTTCTTC. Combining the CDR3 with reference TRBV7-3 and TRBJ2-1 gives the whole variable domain GAGVSQTPSNKVTEKGKYVELRCDPISGHTALYWYRQSLGQGPEFLIYFQGTGAADDSGLPNDRFFAVRPEGSVSTLKIQRTERGDSAVYLCASSLWAGEDNEQFFGPGTRLTVL.

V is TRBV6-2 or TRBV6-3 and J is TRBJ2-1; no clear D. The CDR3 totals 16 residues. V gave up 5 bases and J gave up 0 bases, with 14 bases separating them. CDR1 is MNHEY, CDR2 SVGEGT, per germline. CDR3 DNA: TGTGCCAGCAGTGCTTGGTCCCCGAGCTCCTACAATGAGCAGTTCTTC. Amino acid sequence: CASSAWSPSSYNEQFF.

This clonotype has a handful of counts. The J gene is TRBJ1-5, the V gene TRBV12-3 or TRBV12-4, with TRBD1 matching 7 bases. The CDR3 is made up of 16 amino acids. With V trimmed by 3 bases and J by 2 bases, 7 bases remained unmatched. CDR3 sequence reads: CASSLGAGGRNQPQHF. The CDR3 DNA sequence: TGTGCCAGCAGTTTGGGGGCAGGGGGTCGCAATCAGCCCCAGCATTTT.

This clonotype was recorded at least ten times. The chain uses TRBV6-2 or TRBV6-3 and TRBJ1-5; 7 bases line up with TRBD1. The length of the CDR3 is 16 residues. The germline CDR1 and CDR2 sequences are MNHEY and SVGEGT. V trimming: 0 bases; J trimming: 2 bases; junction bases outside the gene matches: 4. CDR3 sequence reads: CASSYSTGTGNQPQHF. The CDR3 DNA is TGTGCCAGCAGTTACTCGACAGGGACCGGCAATCAGCCCCAGCATTTT.

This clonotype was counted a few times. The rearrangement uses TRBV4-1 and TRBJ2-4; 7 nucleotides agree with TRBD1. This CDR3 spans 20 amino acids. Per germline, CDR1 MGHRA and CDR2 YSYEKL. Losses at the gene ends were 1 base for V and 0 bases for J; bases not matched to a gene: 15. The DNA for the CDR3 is TGCGCCAGCAGCCAAGTTAAAGGACAGGCTGTTCTCCTAGCCAAAAACATTCAGTACTTC. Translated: CASSQVKGQAVLLAKNIQYF.

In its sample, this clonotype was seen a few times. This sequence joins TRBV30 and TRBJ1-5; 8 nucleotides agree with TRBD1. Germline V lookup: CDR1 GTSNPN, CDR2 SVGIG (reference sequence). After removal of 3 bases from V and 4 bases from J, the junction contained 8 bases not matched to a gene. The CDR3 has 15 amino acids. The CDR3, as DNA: TGTGCCTGGAGGCCGACAGGGGACGGGAATCAGCCCCAGCATTTT. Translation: CAWRPTGDGNQPQHF.

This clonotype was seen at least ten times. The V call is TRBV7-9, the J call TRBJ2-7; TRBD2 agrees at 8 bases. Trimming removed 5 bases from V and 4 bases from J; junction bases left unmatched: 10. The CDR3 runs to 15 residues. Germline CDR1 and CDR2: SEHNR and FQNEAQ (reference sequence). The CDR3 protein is CASSPRGGRPYEQYF. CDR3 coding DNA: TGTGCCAGCAGCCCCCGGGGGGGCCGCCCATACGAGCAGTACTTC.

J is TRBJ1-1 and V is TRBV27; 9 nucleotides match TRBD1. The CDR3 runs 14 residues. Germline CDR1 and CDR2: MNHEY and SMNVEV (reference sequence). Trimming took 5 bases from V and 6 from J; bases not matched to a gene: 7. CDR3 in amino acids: CASSPQGAQAEAFF. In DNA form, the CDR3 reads TGTGCCAGCAGTCCACAGGGGGCGCAGGCTGAAGCTTTCTTT.

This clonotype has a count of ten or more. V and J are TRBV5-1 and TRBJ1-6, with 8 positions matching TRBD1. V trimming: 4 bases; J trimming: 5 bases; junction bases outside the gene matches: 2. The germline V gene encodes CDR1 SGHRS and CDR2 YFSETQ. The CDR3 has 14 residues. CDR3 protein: CASSPTGDNSPLHF. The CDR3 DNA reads TGCGCCAGCAGCCCGACAGGGGATAATTCACCCCTCCACTTT.

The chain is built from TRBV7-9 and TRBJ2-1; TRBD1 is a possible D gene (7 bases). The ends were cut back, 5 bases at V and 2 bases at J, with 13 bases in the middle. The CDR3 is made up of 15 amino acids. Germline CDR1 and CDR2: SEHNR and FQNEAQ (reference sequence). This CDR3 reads CASSQGGLAYNEQFF. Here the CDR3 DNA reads TGTGCCAGCAGCCAGGGGGGACTCGCCTACAATGAGCAGTTCTTC.

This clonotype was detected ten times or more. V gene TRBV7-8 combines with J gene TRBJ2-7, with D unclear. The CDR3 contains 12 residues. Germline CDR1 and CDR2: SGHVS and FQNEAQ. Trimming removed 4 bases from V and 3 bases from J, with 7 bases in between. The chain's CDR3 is CASSSVRYEQYF. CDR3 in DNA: TGTGCCAGCAGCTCCGTTCGCTACGAGCAGTACTTC. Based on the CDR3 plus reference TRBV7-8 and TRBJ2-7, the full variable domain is GAGVSQSPRYKVAKRGQDVALRCDPISGHVSLFWYQQALGQGPEFLTYFQNEAQLDKSGLPSDRFFAERPEGSVSTLKIQRTQQEDSAVYLCASSSVRYEQYFGPGTRLTVT.

CDR3 DNA: TGTGCCAGCAGCGTATCCGACGGGGGCCTCACTGAAGCTTTCTTT. Its translation is CASSVSDGGLTEAFF. The genes are TRBV9 and TRBJ1-1, with D tentatively TRBD1 (6 bases). The CDR3 loop spans 15 amino acids. V dropped 1 base and J dropped 4 bases, with 14 bases sitting between them. The germline gives CDR1 SGDLS, CDR2 YYNGEE.

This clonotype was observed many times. CDR3 nucleotides: TGTGCCAGCAGATTCCCCGGGGGGCTCCCTTGCACAGATACGCAGTATTTT. Translating gives CASRFPGGLPCTDTQYF. This rearrangement joins TRBV13 to TRBJ2-3; weak D call: TRBD2 (7 bases). CDR1 and CDR2 (germline): PRHDT, FYEKMQ (reference sequence). V gave up 6 bases and J gave up 1 base, with 20 bases separating them. There are 17 residues in the CDR3.

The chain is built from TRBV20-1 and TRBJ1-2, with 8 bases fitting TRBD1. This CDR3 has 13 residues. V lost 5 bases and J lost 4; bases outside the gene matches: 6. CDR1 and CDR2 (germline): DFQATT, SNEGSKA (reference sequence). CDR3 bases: TGCAGTGCTCCTCGGACAGGGCTCTATGGCTACACCTTC. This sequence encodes CSAPRTGLYGYTF.

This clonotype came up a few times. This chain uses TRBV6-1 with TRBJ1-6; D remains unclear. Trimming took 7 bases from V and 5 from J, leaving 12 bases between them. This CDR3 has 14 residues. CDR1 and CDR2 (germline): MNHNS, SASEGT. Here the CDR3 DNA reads TGTGCCAGCATGATGACAAAAAATAATTCACCCCTCCACTTT. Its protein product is CASMMTKNNSPLHF.

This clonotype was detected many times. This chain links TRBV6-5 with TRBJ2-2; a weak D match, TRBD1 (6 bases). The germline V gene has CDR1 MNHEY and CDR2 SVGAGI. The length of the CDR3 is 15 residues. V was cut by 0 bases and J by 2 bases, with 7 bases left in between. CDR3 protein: CASSYSGQNTGELFF. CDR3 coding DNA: TGTGCCAGCAGTTACTCGGGACAAAACACCGGGGAGCTGTTTTTT.

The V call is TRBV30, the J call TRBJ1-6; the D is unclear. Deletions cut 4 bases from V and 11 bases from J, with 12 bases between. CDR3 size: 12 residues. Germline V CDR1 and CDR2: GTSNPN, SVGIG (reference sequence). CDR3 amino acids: CAWTTSRAPLHF. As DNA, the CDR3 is TGTGCCTGGACTACGTCAAGAGCACCCCTCCACTTT.

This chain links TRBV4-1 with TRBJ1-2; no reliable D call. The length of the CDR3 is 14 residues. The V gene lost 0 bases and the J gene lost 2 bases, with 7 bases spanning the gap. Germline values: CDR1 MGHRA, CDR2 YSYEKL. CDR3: CASSQDRENYGYTF. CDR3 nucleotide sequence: TGCGCCAGCAGCCAAGATAGGGAGAACTATGGCTACACCTTC.